This section outlines one T cell receptor beta chain sequence together with its context. The CDR3 is 12 amino acids. Trimming pared 1 base from V and 4 bases from J, leaving 4 bases between. Germline V gives CDR1 LNHNV, CDR2 YYDKDF (reference sequence). The data belong to a study of CD8 T cells in Susac syndrome. The RNA input was about 0.45 to 1 ug, and it was reverse transcribed with random hexamers. TCRdb fed the immunoSEQ multiplex PCR reads into MiXCR, producing one record per CDR3 protein. The sample lists about 300,000 distinct CDR3 sequences; 85% were seen once. This rearrangement joins TRBV15 to TRBJ1-1; no clear D gene. The clonotype originates from a human donor with multiple sclerosis. Sequences were obtained from CD8+ T cells from PBMCs. CDR3 in DNA: TGTGCCACCAGCAGAGCTCGCACTGAAGCTTTCTTT. Its translation is CATSRARTEAFF.